Shown below are 26 T cell receptor beta chains from a single sample sequenced in a study of T cells after yellow fever vaccination. TCRdb processed the 5' RACE reads anew with MiXCR; each CDR3 protein has one entry. The sample consists of some 350,000 distinct CDR3 sequences, 8.7% of them appearing once. The material sequenced was PBMCs, taken on the day of the first yellow fever vaccination. The receptor source for this set is a man aged 18 to 29 who received the YFV17D yellow fever vaccine.

This clonotype was recorded a few times. The rearrangement uses TRBV20-1 and TRBJ1-4, with 9 positions matching TRBD1. The germline V gene encodes CDR1 DFQATT and CDR2 SNEGSKA (reference sequence). CDR3 length: 13 amino acids. V dropped 6 bases and J dropped 8; count of bases not matched to a gene: 7. CDR3: CSARDRVREKLFF. In DNA form, the CDR3 reads TGCAGTGCCAGGGACAGGGTCCGGGAAAAACTGTTTTTT.

The chain combines TRBV3-1 with TRBJ1-2; D gene ambiguous. The CDR3 has 16 residues. CDR1 and CDR2 from the germline V gene are LGHDT and YNNKEL (reference sequence). Trimming removed 0 bases from V and 6 bases from J, with 17 bases in between. The CDR3 protein is CASSQEGSRVFHGYTF. CDR3 DNA: TGTGCCAGCAGCCAAGAGGGGAGCCGGGTTTTCCATGGCTACACCTTC.

The chain is built from TRBV4-1 and TRBJ1-5; D gene unclear. V lost 0 bases and J 4 bases, leaving 7 bases between the germline ends. The germline V gene has CDR1 MGHRA and CDR2 YSYEKL. This CDR3 is 14 amino acids long. The CDR3 loop reads CASSQEHGNQPQHF. The CDR3 nucleotides read TGCGCCAGCAGCCAAGAACACGGGAATCAGCCCCAGCATTTT.

This clonotype was counted many times. V gene TRBV10-3 combines with J gene TRBJ2-3; D tentatively reads TRBD1 or TRBD2 (6 bases each). The germline V gene encodes CDR1 ENHRY and CDR2 SYGVKD. The CDR3 spans 13 residues. Trimming stripped 8 bases from V and 2 bases from J, with 11 bases between. The CDR3: CAILGGPTDTQYF. CDR3 in DNA: TGTGCCATCCTGGGGGGCCCCACAGATACGCAGTATTTT.

This clonotype was seen a handful of times. The gene calls are TRBV10-3 and TRBJ1-1; the D is unclear. Germline V gene sequence: CDR1 ENHRY, CDR2 SYGVKD. Deletions cut 2 bases from V and 6 bases from J, with 7 bases between. This CDR3 has 12 amino acids. In DNA, the CDR3 is TGTGCCATCAGTGAGGGTAGCCCTGAAGCTTTCTTT. This sequence encodes CAISEGSPEAFF.

This clonotype occurred a few times. The rearrangement uses TRBV10-1 and TRBJ2-2; D is undetermined. CDR3 size: 15 residues. The V end lost 6 bases, the J end lost 0 bases, and 11 bases lay between the germline ends. CDR1 is WNHNN and CDR2 is SYGVQD in the germline V gene (reference sequence). The CDR3: CASSLNVANTGELFF. The DNA for the CDR3 is TGCGCCAGCAGCCTAAATGTGGCGAACACCGGGGAGCTGTTTTTT.

The chain has TRBV18 and TRBJ1-1; 7 positions agree with TRBD1. The CDR3 consists of 15 residues. The V gene end was trimmed by 2 bases and the J gene end by 4 bases; junction bases not matched to a gene: 7. Germline V CDR1 and CDR2: KGHSH, LQKENI. In DNA, the CDR3 is TGTGCCAGCTCACCAACTGCCGGGACAGTCACTGAAGCTTTCTTT. Translation gives CASSPTAGTVTEAFF. Full variable domain (missing parts from reference TRBV18 and TRBJ1-1): NAGVMQNPRHLVRRRGQEARLRCSPMKGHSHVYWYRQLPEEGLKFMVYLQKENIIDESGMPKERFSAEFPKEGPSILRIQQVVRGDSAAYFCASSPTAGTVTEAFFGQGTRLTVV.

The sample holds a few counts of this clonotype. The V gene is TRBV4-1, the J gene TRBJ2-3, with 8 bases fitting TRBD1. Germline CDR1 MGHRA, CDR2 YSYEKL. V shed 4 bases, J shed 5 bases, and the junction held 11 bases outside the gene matches. The CDR3 length is 16 residues. CDR3 protein: CASSRWTGMSQDTQYF. For the CDR3, the DNA is TGCGCCAGCAGCCGCTGGACAGGGATGTCGCAAGATACGCAGTATTTT.

This clonotype was recorded a few times. The V call is TRBV7-2, the J call TRBJ1-5; possible D gene TRBD1, 5 bases. The V end lost 0 bases, the J end lost 6 bases, and 21 bases lay between the germline ends. CDR3 length: 18 residues. Germline lookup yields CDR1 SGHTA and CDR2 FQGNSA. The DNA for the CDR3 is TGTGCCAGCAGCTTAGCCCAACCTAGGGACCCAAGAGCTCAGCCCCAGCATTTT. It encodes CASSLAQPRDPRAQPQHF.

This clonotype was counted ten times or more. The rearrangement uses TRBV29-1 and TRBJ1-4; TRBD1 matches 7 bases. CDR3 size: 12 residues. V lost 6 bases to trimming and J lost 8 bases; unmatched junction nucleotides: 6. The V gene's germline CDR1 is SQVTM and CDR2 ANQGSEA. The CDR3, as DNA: TGCAGCGTCTCAGGGGGTGGAGAAAAACTGTTTTTT. Amino acid sequence: CSVSGGGEKLFF.

This clonotype was found a few times. The chain joins TRBV27 to TRBJ1-2; the D is unclear. V lost 2 bases and J lost 4, with 14 bases in between. Germline-derived CDR1 and CDR2 are MNHEY and SMNVEV (reference sequence). The CDR3 contains 15 residues. CDR3 DNA: TGTGCCAGCAGTTTAAATCCGGGGTCTAGCTATGGCTACACCTTC. Encoded protein: CASSLNPGSSYGYTF.

This chain uses TRBV20-1 with TRBJ2-7; the D is unclear. Trimming took off 0 bases at V and 2 bases at J, with 11 bases between the two ends. Per the germline V gene, CDR1 is DFQATT and CDR2 is SNEGSKA (reference sequence). The CDR3 is 14 residues long. CDR3 nucleotide sequence: TGCAGTGCTAGAGATAACACCCACCCCTACGAGCAGTACTTC. This gives the protein CSARDNTHPYEQYF.

This clonotype was recorded a few times. The chain joins TRBV5-1 to TRBJ2-3; no firm D call. This CDR3 region has 13 residues. Germline CDR1 is SGHRS and CDR2 is YFSETQ. V lost 4 bases, J lost 4 bases, and 10 bases lay in between. CDR3: CASSLTAADTQYF. For the CDR3, the DNA is TGCGCCAGCAGCCTCACCGCGGCAGATACGCAGTATTTT.

Ten or more counts support this clonotype. The chain recombines TRBV5-4 with TRBJ2-5, with 7 bases lining up with TRBD1. Trimming took 0 bases from V and 1 from J; bases not matched to a gene: 0. The CDR3 has 14 amino acids. Germline V gene data show CDR1 as SGHNT and CDR2 as YYREEE (reference sequence). CDR3 DNA sequence: TGTGCCAGCAGCTTGGGGGACAGCCAAGAGACCCAGTACTTC. Its translation is CASSLGDSQETQYF. The full variable domain, completed using reference TRBV5-4 and TRBJ2-5, is ETGVTQSPTHLIKTRGQQVTLRCSSQSGHNTVSWYQQALGQGPQFIFQYYREEENGRGNFPPRFSGLQFPNYSSELNVNALELDDSALYLCASSLGDSQETQYFGPGTRLLVL.

J is TRBJ2-3 and V is TRBV6-1; 9 nucleotides align to TRBD1. Germline V gene data show CDR1 as MNHNS and CDR2 as SASEGT. The CDR3 has 15 residues. V lost 8 bases, J lost 3 bases, and 9 bases stayed unmatched. CDR3 DNA sequence: TGTGCCAGCCGCACTCCAGGGACAGGGACAGATACGCAGTATTTT. It encodes CASRTPGTGTDTQYF.

This clonotype has a count of ten or more. The chain is built from TRBV18 and TRBJ2-3; D gene ambiguous. V dropped 3 bases and J dropped 0 bases, with 7 bases sitting between them. This CDR3 has 14 residues. Germline loops: CDR1 KGHSH, CDR2 LQKENI. Here the CDR3 reads CASSPSSSTDTQYF. The CDR3 nucleotides read TGTGCCAGCTCACCCTCTTCGAGCACAGATACGCAGTATTTT.

This rearrangement joins TRBV28 to TRBJ1-6; no firm D call. CDR1 MDHEN and CDR2 SYDVKM come from the germline V gene. The germline V and J ends were trimmed by 1 base and 3 bases, with 7 bases remaining between them. The CDR3 length is 15 residues. CDR3 sequence (DNA): TGTGCCAGCAGTTTATTAGAGGGCTATAATTCACCCCTCCACTTT. It encodes CASSLLEGYNSPLHF.

This clonotype was counted many times. The chain carries TRBV7-2 and TRBJ2-5; TRBD2 aligns across 13 bases. Germline-derived CDR1 and CDR2 are SGHTA and FQGNSA. Trimming cost V 1 base and J 5 bases; bases outside gene matches: 7. This CDR3 is 17 amino acids long. CDR3 amino acids: CASSLGTSGGARETQYF. CDR3 in DNA: TGTGCCAGCAGCTTAGGAACTAGCGGGGGGGCCCGTGAGACCCAGTACTTC.

The rearrangement uses TRBV10-1 and TRBJ2-3; either TRBD1 or TRBD2 may supply D (5 bases each). Germline CDR1 is WNHNN and CDR2 is SYGVQD (reference sequence). The CDR3 is made up of 13 amino acids. The V end was cut by 7 bases, the J end by 5 bases, with 13 bases between. The CDR3 nucleotides read TGCGCCAGCAACCCGGGGCAGGGAGATACGCAGTATTTT. Amino acids: CASNPGQGDTQYF.

This clonotype was observed a handful of times. The rearrangement joins TRBV4-2 to TRBJ2-5; the match to TRBD2 covers 7 bases. The junction had 13 bases not matched to a gene; V was cut back by 3 bases and J by 6 bases. This CDR3 contains 16 residues. CDR1 and CDR2 from the germline V gene are LGHNA and YNFKEQ. Here the CDR3 DNA reads TGTGCCAGCAGCCATGCTTTGGGACTACGCACCCAGACCCAGTACTTC. It yields the protein CASSHALGLRTQTQYF.

This rearrangement joins TRBV10-3 to TRBJ2-7; D is tentatively TRBD1 or TRBD2 (6 bases each). The CDR3 is 13 amino acids. Per germline, CDR1 ENHRY and CDR2 SYGVKD. V gave up 5 bases and J gave up 2 bases, with 10 bases separating them. In DNA, the CDR3 is TGTGCCATCAGTCCGGGGGCCGCCTACGAGCAGTACTTC. This gives the protein CAISPGAAYEQYF.

This clonotype was seen only a few times. The chain couples TRBV7-2 to TRBJ2-1; TRBD2 matches at 7 bases. The CDR3 consists of 15 residues. V gave up 1 base and J gave up 5 bases; unmatched junction bases: 5. CDR1 and CDR2 (germline): SGHTA, FQGNSA. CDR3 protein: CASSLEQRGNNEQFF. The CDR3 DNA reads as TGTGCCAGCAGCTTAGAGCAGCGGGGAAACAATGAGCAGTTCTTC. Filled out from reference TRBV7-2 and TRBJ2-1, the complete variable domain reads GAGVSQSPSNKVTEKGKDVELRCDPISGHTALYWYRQSLGQGLEFLIYFQGNSAPDKSGLPSDRFSAERTGGSVSTLTIQRTQQEDSAVYLCASSLEQRGNNEQFFGPGTRLTVL.

This clonotype has a handful of counts. The chain employs TRBV20-1 and TRBJ2-1; 7 nucleotides agree with TRBD1. The germline V gene has CDR1 DFQATT and CDR2 SNEGSKA (reference sequence). CDR3 size: 13 residues. The V gene end was trimmed by 4 bases and the J gene end by 5 bases; junction bases not matched to a gene: 5. The CDR3 sequence: CSATGTADNEQFF. CDR3 sequence (DNA): TGCAGTGCTACCGGGACAGCTGACAATGAGCAGTTCTTC.

In its sample, this clonotype was seen a few times. The chain is built from TRBV12-3 or TRBV12-4 and TRBJ1-1; 8 bases agree with TRBD1. CDR3 length: 14 residues. The ends lost 4 bases at V and 5 bases at J; junction bases unmatched: 6. CDR3 sequence reads: CASSWTGLRTEAFF. The CDR3 nucleotides are TGTGCCAGCAGTTGGACAGGGTTAAGAACTGAAGCTTTCTTT.

The V and J genes are TRBV5-1 and TRBJ2-1; D is possibly TRBD2 (5 bases). Trimming removed 5 bases from V and 13 bases from J, with 19 bases in between. This CDR3 spans 13 amino acids. The germline V gene encodes CDR1 SGHRS and CDR2 YFSETQ. CDR3 in DNA: TGCGCCAGCAGAAACTTAGGGAGCCTCATTCAGTTCTTC. Amino acids: CASRNLGSLIQFF.

This sequence joins TRBV7-2 and TRBJ2-1; 10 bases are shared with TRBD1. Germline CDR1 reads SGHTA; CDR2 reads FQGNSA. This CDR3 region has 16 residues. V shed 4 bases and J 8 bases; nucleotides not matched to a gene: 11. CDR3 region: CASSSSGTGVYYEQFF. In DNA form, the CDR3 reads TGTGCCAGCAGCTCATCCGGGACAGGGGTATACTATGAGCAGTTCTTC.